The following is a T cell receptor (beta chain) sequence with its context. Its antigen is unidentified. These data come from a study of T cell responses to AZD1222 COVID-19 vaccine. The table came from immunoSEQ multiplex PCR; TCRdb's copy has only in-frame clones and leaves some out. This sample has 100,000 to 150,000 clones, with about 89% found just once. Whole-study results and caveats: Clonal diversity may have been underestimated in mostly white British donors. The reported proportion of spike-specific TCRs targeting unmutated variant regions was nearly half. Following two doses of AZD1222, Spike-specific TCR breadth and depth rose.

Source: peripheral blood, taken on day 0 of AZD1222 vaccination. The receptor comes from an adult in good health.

CDR3 coding DNA: TGTGCCAGCAGCGGGGGTAGTGGGACAGGGGTTAGTACAGATACGCAGTATTTT. Amino acids: CASSGGSGTGVSTDTQYF. The rearrangement joins TRBV9 to TRBJ2-3; 10 positions agree with TRBD1. The V gene end was trimmed by 3 bases and the J gene end by 3 bases; junction bases not matched to a gene: 13. The CDR3 sequence is 18 residues long. The germline gives CDR1 SGDLS, CDR2 YYNGEE.